One T cell receptor beta chain is described in this entry. These data belong to a study of control samples from healthy donors and cancer patients. The CDR3 sequence is 15 residues long. Between the trimmed V and J ends, which lost 0 bases and 0 bases, there was a span of 9 bases. CDR1 is SGHRS and CDR2 is YFSETQ in the germline V gene. Repertoires were generated with immunoSEQ multiplex PCR, while TCRdb's copy carries only in-frame clones and drops some. The data hold around 120,000 clones, with around 91% observed a single time. The sequenced material came from PBMCs. This clonotype was sampled from a woman between 50 and 59 years old with colorectal cancer. The chain combines TRBV5-1 with TRBJ2-5, with D possibly TRBD2 on 6 matching bases. The CDR3 loop reads CASSLVGGYQETQYF. The CDR3 DNA follows: TGCGCCAGCAGCTTGGTTGGGGGGTACCAAGAGACCCAGTACTTC.